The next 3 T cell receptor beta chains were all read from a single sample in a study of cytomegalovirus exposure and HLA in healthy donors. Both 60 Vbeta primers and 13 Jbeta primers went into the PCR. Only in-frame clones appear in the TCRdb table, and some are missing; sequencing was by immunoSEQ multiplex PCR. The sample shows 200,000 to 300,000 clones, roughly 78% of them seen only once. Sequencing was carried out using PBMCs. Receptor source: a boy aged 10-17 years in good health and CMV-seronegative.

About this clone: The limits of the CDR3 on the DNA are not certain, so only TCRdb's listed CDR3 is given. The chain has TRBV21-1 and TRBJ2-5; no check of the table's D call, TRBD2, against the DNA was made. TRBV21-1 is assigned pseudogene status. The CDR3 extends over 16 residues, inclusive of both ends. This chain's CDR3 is CASSKGVVAGGSAQYF.

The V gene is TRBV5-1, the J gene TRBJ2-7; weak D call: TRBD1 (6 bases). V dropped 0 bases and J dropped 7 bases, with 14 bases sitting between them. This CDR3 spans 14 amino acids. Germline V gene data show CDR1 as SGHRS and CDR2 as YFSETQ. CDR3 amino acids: CASSLGTTRGEQYF. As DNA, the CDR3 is TGCGCCAGCAGCTTGGGCACTACTAGGGGGGAGCAGTACTTC. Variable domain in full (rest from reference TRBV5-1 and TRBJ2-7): KAGVTQTPRYLIKTRGQQVTLSCSPISGHRSVSWYQQTPGQGLQFLFEYFSETQRNKGNFPGRFSGRQFSNSRSEMNVSTLELGDSALYLCASSLGTTRGEQYFGPGTRLTVT.

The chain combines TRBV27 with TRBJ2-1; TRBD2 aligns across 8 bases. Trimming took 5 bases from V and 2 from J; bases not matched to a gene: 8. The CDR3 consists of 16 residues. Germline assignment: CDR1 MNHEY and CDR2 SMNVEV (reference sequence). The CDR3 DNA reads TGTGCCAGCAGTCCCCACCCGGGAGGGGCCTACAATGAGCAGTTCTTC. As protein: CASSPHPGGAYNEQFF.